A single sample is the source of the 12 T cell receptor beta chains below, sequenced in a study of T cells in Graves' hyperthyroidism and ophthalmopathy. TCR beta CDR3 regions were amplified from RNA transcripts. Carried out on the TCR CDR3, a first-round RT-PCR used the HTBI primer set. TCRdb itself ran the multiplex PCR reads through MiXCR, one entry per CDR3 protein. The data hold around 240,000 distinct CDR3 sequences, with approximately 15% observed a single time. Specimen: blood. These receptor sequences come from a woman aged 40-49 years with Graves' hyperthyroidism that later progressed to Graves' ophthalmopathy.

This clonotype was recorded many times. The chain has TRBV10-3 and TRBJ1-5; D is perhaps TRBD1 (5 bases). In germline, CDR1 is ENHRY, CDR2 SYGVKD. CDR3 size: 13 residues. The V end was cut by 10 bases, the J end by 1 base, with 11 bases between. This CDR3 reads CATTRDSNQPQHF. The CDR3 region has the DNA TGTGCCACTACCCGGGACAGCAATCAGCCCCAGCATTTT.

As to this clonotype: Since a much larger clone is just one base distant, this may be a read error. This chain joins TRBV12-3 or TRBV12-4 and TRBJ2-7; 10 bases match TRBD1. This CDR3 contains 13 residues. Trimming removed 7 bases from V and 6 bases from J; junction bases left unmatched: 6. The CDR3 sequence: CASTSTGGCEQYF. The CDR3 DNA reads TGTGCCAGCACATCGACAGGGGGCTGCGAGCAGTACTTC.

The chain joins TRBV11-2 to TRBJ2-2; D call uncertain. Trimming took 5 bases from V and 4 from J, leaving 14 bases between them. The CDR3 runs 15 residues. Germline V lookup: CDR1 SGHAT, CDR2 FQNNGV. The CDR3 DNA follows: TGTGCCAGCAGCCCCCGGTCCCTGAGCACCGGGGAGCTGTTTTTT. As protein: CASSPRSLSTGELFF.

This clonotype has a count of ten or more. CDR3 DNA sequence: TGTGCCAGCAGCCGCGATTCCGGGAACTTCTACGAGCAGTACTTC. It is translated as CASSRDSGNFYEQYF. The chain joins TRBV7-2 to TRBJ2-7; perhaps TRBD2 as D (5 bases). This CDR3 has 15 amino acids. The V end was cut by 5 bases, the J end by 3 bases, with 17 bases between. Germline V gene sequence: CDR1 SGHTA, CDR2 FQGNSA.

This clonotype was seen at least ten times. The rearrangement joins TRBV30 to TRBJ2-7; no clear D gene. Trimming took 8 bases from V and 5 from J, leaving 13 bases between them. The germline CDR1 and CDR2 sequences are GTSNPN and SVGIG (reference sequence). This CDR3 has 11 residues. CDR3 DNA: TGTGCCGGCAATTGGTGGGACGAGCAGTACTTC. Translated: CAGNWWDEQYF.

This clonotype was seen ten or more times. The chain joins TRBV27 to TRBJ1-6; D possibly corresponds to TRBD1 (5 bases). CDR1 MNHEY and CDR2 SMNVEV come from the germline V gene (reference sequence). CDR3 length: 14 residues. V lost 3 bases and J 10 bases, leaving 13 bases between the germline ends. For the CDR3, the DNA is TGTGCCAGCAGTTTCCGACAGCCACAGTCACCCCTCCACTTT. It yields the protein CASSFRQPQSPLHF.

This clonotype was picked up many times. The chain joins TRBV18 to TRBJ2-3; D is ambiguous. In germline, CDR1 is KGHSH, CDR2 LQKENI. The CDR3 sequence is 14 residues long. With 0 bases removed from V and 4 bases from J, the gap between germline ends came to 8 bases. For the CDR3, the DNA is TGTGCCAGCTCACCACCGATTCATCCAGATACGCAGTATTTT. This translates into CASSPPIHPDTQYF. Looking up the rest from reference TRBV18 and TRBJ2-3 gives the full variable domain: NAGVMQNPRHLVRRRGQEARLRCSPMKGHSHVYWYRQLPEEGLKFMVYLQKENIIDESGMPKERFSAEFPKEGPSILRIQQVVRGDSAAYFCASSPPIHPDTQYFGPGTRLTVL.

This clonotype has more than one count but fewer than ten. The chain employs TRBV6-2 or TRBV6-3 and TRBJ2-4, with D possibly matching TRBD2 (6 bases). Germline CDR1 is MNHEY and CDR2 is SVGEGT. The V end lost 0 bases, the J end lost 8 bases, and 11 bases lay between the germline ends. This CDR3 comprises 14 residues. CDR3 protein: CASSYSMEGHIQYF. The CDR3 nucleotides read TGTGCCAGCAGTTACTCGATGGAGGGACACATTCAGTACTTC.

A word on this clonotype: A read error may be the cause here, since a much bigger clone is one base away. This chain connects TRBV12-3 or TRBV12-4 to TRBJ1-5; D is uncertain. This CDR3 has 17 residues. CDR3 nucleotides: TGTGCCAGCAGCATAAAGGTCCTAGGCACGCGCAATCAGCCCCAGCGTTTT. Translated, it gives CASSIKVLGTRNQPQRF.

This clonotype came up many times. The chain has TRBV6-1 and TRBJ2-1, with D uncertain. The ends were cut back, 1 base at V and 13 bases at J, with 11 bases in the middle. Germline CDR1 and CDR2: MNHNS and SASEGT. The CDR3 has 12 amino acids. The CDR3 protein is CASSEDGLTQFF. In DNA, the CDR3 is TGTGCCAGCAGTGAAGATGGTTTAACCCAGTTCTTC.

This clonotype was found a few times. The chain combines TRBV7-9 with TRBJ2-6, with D perhaps matching TRBD1 (6 bases). The CDR3 spans 15 residues. The germline gives CDR1 SEHNR, CDR2 FQNEAQ (reference sequence). V was shortened by 5 bases and J by 0 bases, with 8 bases between the two germline ends. CDR3 region: CASSRTDSGANVLTF. In nucleotides, the CDR3 is TGTGCCAGCAGCCGGACAGACTCTGGGGCCAACGTCCTGACTTTC.

The table lists this clonotype with many counts. The V and J genes are TRBV20-1 and TRBJ2-7, with 15 bases lining up with TRBD2. CDR3 length: 16 amino acids. The germline gives CDR1 DFQATT, CDR2 SNEGSKA (reference sequence). V lost 1 base and J lost 4; bases outside the gene matches: 5. In nucleotides, the CDR3 is TGCAGTGCTAGAGGGACTAGCGGGAGGGCCTTTTACGAGCAGTACTTC. Translated: CSARGTSGRAFYEQYF.